Sequencing of this TCR beta chain was carried out in a study of blood T cell repertoires in COVID-19. On the study more broadly: In each case, the material was cDNA or gDNA derived from T cells, B-cell-depleted T cells, or PBMCs.

Participant ages covered about 18 to 95 years across 24 US areas. Participants' reported clinical history set cohort assignment. Germline assignment: CDR1 SGHDT and CDR2 YYEEEE. The CDR3 runs to 13 residues. V lost 1 base and J lost 13, with 17 bases in between. Authors' data handling: Amplifying reference gene primers gave estimates of nucleated cell counts. The data were produced by immunoSEQ multiplex PCR, yet TCRdb's version contains in-frame clones alone and is incomplete. D and trimming were read from the DNA, whereas the V and J calls and clone size are those reported in that table. The table has some 240,000 clones, around 80% seen once.

The chain has TRBV5-6 and TRBJ1-1; TRBD1 might be the D (5 bases). Sequenced input: PBMCs or T cells enriched from blood (not recorded which). This clonotype was obtained from a man aged 25-45 years with acute COVID-19. The chain's CDR3 is CASSLFLVPGDFF. The CDR3 nucleotides read TGTGCCAGCAGCTTGTTCTTGGTCCCGGGGGATTTCTTT. The complete variable domain, with remaining parts taken from reference TRBV5-6 and TRBJ1-1, reads DAGVTQSPTHLIKTRGQQVTLRCSPKSGHDTVSWYQQALGQGPQFIFQYYEEEERQRGNFPDRFSGHQFPNYSSELNVNALLLGDSALYLCASSLFLVPGDFFGQGTRLTVV.